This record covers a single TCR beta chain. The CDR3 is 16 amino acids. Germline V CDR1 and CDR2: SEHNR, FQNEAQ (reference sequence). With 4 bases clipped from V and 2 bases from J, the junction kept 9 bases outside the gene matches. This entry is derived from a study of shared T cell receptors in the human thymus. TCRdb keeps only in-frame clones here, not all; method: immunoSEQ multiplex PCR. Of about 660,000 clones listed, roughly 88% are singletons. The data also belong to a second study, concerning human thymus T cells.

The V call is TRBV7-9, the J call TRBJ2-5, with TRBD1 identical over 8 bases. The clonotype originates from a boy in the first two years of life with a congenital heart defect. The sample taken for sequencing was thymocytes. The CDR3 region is CASSSSGDRTQETQYF. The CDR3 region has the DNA TGTGCCAGCAGCTCTTCCGGGGACAGGACACAAGAGACCCAGTACTTC.